The sequence of this T cell receptor (beta chain) was determined in a study of shared clonotypes between healthy human individuals. Study-wide context: Three plates each covered CD4 naive and memory; CD8 naive two, CD8 memory one.

In the study's own analysis: Filtering was not the same, since immunoSEQ gave junction-only sequences without quality scores. TCRdb's copy holds only in-frame clones and misses some; the assay was immunoSEQ multiplex PCR. V and J calls and clone size are copied from that table; D and trimming were computed from the DNA. The data show 600,000 to 750,000 clones, roughly 87% seen once. J gave up 0 bases and V 2 bases, and 5 bases lay outside the gene matches. The CDR3 sequence is 16 residues long. The V gene's germline CDR1 is SEHNR and CDR2 FQNEAQ (reference sequence). CD8 memory fractions consisted of CD45RO+ and CCR7-negative CD45RA+ TemRA cells together. This clone is a singleton in its sample. What it binds is not known. General study points: Larger richness was generally estimated for naive than memory subsets.

The clonotype was recovered from a man aged 18 to 29 in good health. Some clones in this sample may be carry-over from other donors' samples. Sequenced: memory CD8+ T cells from PBMCs. The sample's subset: CD45RO+ cells pooled with CCR7-negative TemRA cells. The chain joins TRBV7-9 to TRBJ2-3; TRBD2 agrees at 7 bases. CDR3 sequence: CASSLLAEGSTDTQYF. The DNA for the CDR3 is TGTGCCAGCAGCTTACTAGCGGAAGGGAGCACAGATACGCAGTATTTT.